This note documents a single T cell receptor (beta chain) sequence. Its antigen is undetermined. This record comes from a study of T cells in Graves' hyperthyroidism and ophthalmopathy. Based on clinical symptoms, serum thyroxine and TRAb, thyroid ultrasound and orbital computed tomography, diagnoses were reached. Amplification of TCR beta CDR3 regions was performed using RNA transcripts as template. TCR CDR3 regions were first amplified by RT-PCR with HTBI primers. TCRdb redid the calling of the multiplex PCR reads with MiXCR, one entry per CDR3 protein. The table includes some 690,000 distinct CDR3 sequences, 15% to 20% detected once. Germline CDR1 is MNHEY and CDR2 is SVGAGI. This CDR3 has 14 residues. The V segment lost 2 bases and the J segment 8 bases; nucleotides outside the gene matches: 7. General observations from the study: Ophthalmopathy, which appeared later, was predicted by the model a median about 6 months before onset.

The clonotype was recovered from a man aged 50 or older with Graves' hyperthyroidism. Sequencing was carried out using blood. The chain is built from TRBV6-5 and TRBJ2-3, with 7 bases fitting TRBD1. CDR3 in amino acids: CASSYGTAPGTQYF. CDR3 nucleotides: TGTGCCAGCAGTTACGGGACAGCCCCGGGTACGCAGTATTTT.